This T cell receptor beta chain was recorded in a study of T-cell reconstitution after alpha-beta-depleted transplantation in children. Overall study results and limits: Elevated TCRbeta diversity at day 60 was traced, in some patients, to surviving recipient T cells and thymic progenitors.

Germline trimming cut 4 bases from V and 4 bases from J; bases unmatched to any gene: 8. This CDR3 region has 16 residues. Germline V CDR1 and CDR2: SGHRS, YFSETQ. This clonotype has a handful of counts. Antigen: not known. It was with unique molecular identifiers that the TCRbeta library was prepared. MiXCR was run by TCRdb on the PCR reads, yielding one entry per CDR3 protein. The profile shows about 98,000 distinct CDR3 sequences, about 6% of them singletons. This sequence joins TRBV5-1 and TRBJ2-1; 10 bases match TRBD1. Sequencing used PBMCs, mostly from graft donor cells, obtained 60 days after TCRalphabeta/CD19-depleted stem cell transplant. The source of this sequence is a female patient aged 2-9 years who had a stem cell transplant for Fanconi anemia, so the T cells may come from the graft donor. The CDR3, as DNA: TGCGCCAGCAGCCCTGACAGGGGGCGACTGTACAATGAGCAGTTCTTC. Its translation: CASSPDRGRLYNEQFF.